This T cell receptor beta chain was captured by sequencing in a study of blood T cells in healthy people across ages. Study-wide background: When template switching was applied, about one barcoded beta molecule was captured per two T cells.

A J-beta primer mix and a sample-barcoded 5' primer were used in a second PCR of roughly 6 to 11 cycles. Samples each returned at least 2.5 million CDR3-containing paired-end reads. MiXCR, applied by TCRdb to the 5' RACE reads, yields one record per CDR3 protein. Here the sample spans around 1.1 million distinct CDR3 sequences, around two fifths being singletons. Germline lookup yields CDR1 SQVTM and CDR2 ANQGSEA. This CDR3 is built from 13 residues. V lost 8 bases and J 7 bases, leaving 21 bases between the germline ends. Isolation yielded PBMCs, at least 7 million per sample, in every case. V is TRBV29-1 and J is TRBJ2-7; TRBD1 is a possible D gene (6 bases). This receptor was taken from a young man in good health. Sequenced input: blood. The CDR3 protein is CSSSRGPTGEQYF. The CDR3 DNA sequence: TGCAGCAGCTCGAGGGGACCTACAGGGGAGCAGTACTTC.